This paragraph covers one T cell receptor (beta chain) sequence. Its antigen is still unknown. This entry is derived from a study of CD8 T cells in ankylosing spondylitis. The study's findings and limits: Researchers report that disease-linked clones proved CD8+ and relatively rare in peripheral blood. Reports say disease-linked clones showed up significantly more in matched ankylosing spondylitis synovial fluid.

In germline, CDR1 is MNHEY, CDR2 SVGEGT. The CDR3 is made up of 16 amino acids. Trimming cost V 7 bases and J 3 bases; bases outside gene matches: 11. TCRdb reanalysed the 5' RACE reads using MiXCR and keeps one entry per CDR3 protein. The table lists a few hundred thousand distinct CDR3 sequences, around 20% of them singletons. The TCR sequence derives from a male donor with ankylosing spondylitis or in good health (not recorded which). This chain links TRBV6-2 or TRBV6-3 with TRBJ2-1; 8 bases agree with TRBD1. Specimen: blood, either unsorted or a sorted T cell fraction (not recorded which). CDR3 amino acids: CASTQRQGSHYNEQFF. The CDR3 DNA follows: TGTGCCAGCACTCAAAGACAGGGGTCCCACTACAATGAGCAGTTCTTC.